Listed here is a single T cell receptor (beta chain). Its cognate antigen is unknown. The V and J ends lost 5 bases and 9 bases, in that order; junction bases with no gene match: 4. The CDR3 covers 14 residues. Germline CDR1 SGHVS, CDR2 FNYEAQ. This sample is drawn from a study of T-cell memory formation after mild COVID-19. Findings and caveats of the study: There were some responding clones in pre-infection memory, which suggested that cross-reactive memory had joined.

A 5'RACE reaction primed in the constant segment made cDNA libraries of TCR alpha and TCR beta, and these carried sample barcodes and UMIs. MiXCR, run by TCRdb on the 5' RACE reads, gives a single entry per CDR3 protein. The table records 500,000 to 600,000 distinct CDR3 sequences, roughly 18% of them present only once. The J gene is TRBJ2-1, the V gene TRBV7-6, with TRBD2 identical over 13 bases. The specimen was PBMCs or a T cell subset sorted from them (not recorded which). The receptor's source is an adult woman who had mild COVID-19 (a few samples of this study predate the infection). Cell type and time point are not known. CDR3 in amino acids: CASSPRTSGGEQFF. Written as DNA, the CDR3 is TGTGCCAGCAGCCCTAGGACTAGCGGGGGTGAGCAGTTCTTC.